This T cell receptor beta chain stems from a study of immune evolution from preneoplasia to lung adenocarcinoma (dated by TCRdb to about 2021). For context, the study as a whole: The study combined immune gene expression, TCR sequencing and multiplex immunofluorescence to profile immune contexture across lung adenocarcinoma precursors and invasive adenocarcinoma. Resected precursor lesions (AAH, AIS, MIA) and invasive adenocarcinomas were each compared against paired morphologically normal lung tissue. Sample size was determined by specimen availability and not by a prior power calculation. The immune data were integrated with whole exome sequencing and methylation data obtained from the same cohort of nodules. The overall cohort was made up of 53 patients with pulmonary nodules who had surgical resection. TCR sequencing data came from approximately 51 patients. The study reported that 100 to 120 samples were used for TCR sequencing. POLYSOLVER was used to infer class I HLA alleles from exome data, and LOHHLA was used to detect allele-specific HLA loss.

Patients underwent resection in Japan or China between about 2013 and 2017. Histologic diagnosis of each case was confirmed independently by two lung cancer pathologists on H&E slides. DNA was isolated from FFPE tissue using the AllPrep DNA/RNA FFPE Kit. Points the paper makes about the study in general: The findings reflected association rather than direct causation, and larger cohorts with long-term follow-up and longitudinal biopsies were considered necessary. All patients were from Japan and China, so applicability to Western populations was uncertain. The highest top T cell clone frequencies were observed in normal lung, and a progressive decrease in top T cell clone frequencies appeared to occur from AAH through AIS, MIA and invasive adenocarcinoma. Clonality was highest in normal lung, while later-stage lesions appeared to have lower clonality but higher T cell density and diversity.

Using the immunoSEQ hsTCRbeta Kit, TCR beta CDR3 regions were sequenced from DNA. As for the original processing: TCR sequencing data were analysed with the ImmunoSEQ Analyzer. T cell clonality was defined as 1 minus Pielou's evenness, calculated on productive rearrangements. The inverse Simpson index, applied to productive templates, was used to measure T cell diversity. T cell density was defined as TCR beta template counts normalized to usable DNA, with usable DNA estimated by amplifying and sequencing housekeeping genes. Two-sided Kruskal-Wallis tests were used to compare TCR metrics between histologic stages. TCRdb took this table from immuneACCESS and kept in-frame rearrangements with V and J called. Such tables lack part of the clones; where checked against another copy, unresolved V genes explain under half of the gap, and the rest is unexplained. V and J calls and clone size follow that table, whereas D and trimming were derived from the DNA. This sample gives about 4,000 clones in total; around 80% of them show up just once. The top ten hold around 14% of the sample.

The germline V gene (reference sequence) supplies CDR1 SGHNT and CDR2 YYREEE. After removal of 0 bases from V and 4 bases from J, the junction retains 3 bases not matched to a gene. The CDR3 has 16 amino acids, counting the end cysteine and phenylalanine. Only CDR3 DNA is held: 48 bases, read in frame from base 1. As regards this clone: Its antigen remains unidentified. No qualities accompany the bases; no much larger clone lies one base away.

The rearrangement combines TRBV5-4 with TRBJ2-3, with 12 bases in between that match TRBD2. The sample taken for sequencing was FFPE adjacent normal lung tissue. This receptor was taken from a person aged 60-80 years with lung adenocarcinoma. The nucleotide sequence reads TGTGCCAGCAGCTTGGGACTAGCGGGAGTCTCAGATACGCAGTATTTT. Its protein reads: CASSLGLAGVSDTQYF.